The text below deals with one T cell receptor (beta chain). The data were obtained in a study of blood T cell repertoires in COVID-19. Study-level background: COVID-19 samples collected from the United States, Italy and Spain covered acute and convalescent phases. The cDNA or gDNA used as material had been derived from T cells, B-cell-depleted T cells, or PBMCs.

With 4 bases removed from V and 5 bases from J, the gap between germline ends came to 13 bases. Germline V gene data show CDR1 as SGHRS and CDR2 as YFSETQ. The length of the CDR3 is 14 residues. Methods used by the authors: It was from reference gene primer amplification that nucleated cell counts were estimated. TCRdb's table, derived via immunoSEQ multiplex PCR, lists solely in-frame clones and lacks some. The V and J calls and clone size are taken from that table; D and trimming were inferred from the DNA. Of about 50,000 clones in the sample, 70% to 85% were seen once. The clonotype comes from a man aged 60-69 years with acute or convalescent COVID-19. The J gene is TRBJ1-5, the V gene TRBV5-1; D may be TRBD1 (6 bases). Specimen: peripheral blood. In DNA form, the CDR3 reads TGCGCCAGCAGCGAAGGCAGGGGCGATCAGCCCCAGCATTTT. This sequence encodes CASSEGRGDQPQHF.